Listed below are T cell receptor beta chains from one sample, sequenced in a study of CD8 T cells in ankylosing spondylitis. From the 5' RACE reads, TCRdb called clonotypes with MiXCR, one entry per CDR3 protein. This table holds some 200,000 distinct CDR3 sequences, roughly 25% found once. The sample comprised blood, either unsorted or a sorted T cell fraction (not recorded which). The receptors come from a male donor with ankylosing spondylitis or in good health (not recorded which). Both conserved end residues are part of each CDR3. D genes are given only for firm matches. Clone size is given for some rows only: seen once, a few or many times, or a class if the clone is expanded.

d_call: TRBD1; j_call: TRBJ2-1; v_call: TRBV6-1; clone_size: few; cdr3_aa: CASSFGDRYNEQFF; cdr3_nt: TGTGCCAGCAGCTTCGGGGACAGATACAATGAGCAGTTCTTC
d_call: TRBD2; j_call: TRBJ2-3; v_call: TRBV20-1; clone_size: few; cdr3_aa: CSARDLLAGTDTQYF; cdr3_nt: TGCAGTGCTAGAGATCTATTAGCGGGAACGGATACGCAGTATTTT
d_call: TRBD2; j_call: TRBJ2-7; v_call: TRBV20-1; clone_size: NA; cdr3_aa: CSAAGTSGTNEQYF; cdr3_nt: TGCAGTGCTGCCGGGACTAGCGGGACCAACGAGCAGTACTTC
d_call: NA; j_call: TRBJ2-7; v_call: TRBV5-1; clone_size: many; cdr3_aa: CASTLGLGRYEQYF; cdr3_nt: TGCGCCAGCACCCTTGGTTTAGGGAGGTACGAGCAGTACTTC
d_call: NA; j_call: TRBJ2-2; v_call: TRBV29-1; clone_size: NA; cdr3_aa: CSVADSLNTGELFF; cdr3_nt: TGCAGCGTTGCGGACAGCCTTAACACCGGGGAGCTGTTTTTT
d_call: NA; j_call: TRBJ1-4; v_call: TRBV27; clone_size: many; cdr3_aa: CASMVQGGNEKLFF; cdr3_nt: TGTGCCAGCATGGTCCAGGGTGGTAATGAAAAACTGTTTTTT
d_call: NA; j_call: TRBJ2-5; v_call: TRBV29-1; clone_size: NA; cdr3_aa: CSVEEGWYQETQYF; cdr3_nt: TGCAGCGTTGAAGAGGGTTGGTACCAAGAGACCCAGTACTTC
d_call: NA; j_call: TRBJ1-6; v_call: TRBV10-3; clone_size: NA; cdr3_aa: CAIRGGNSPLHF; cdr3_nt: TGTGCCATCAGAGGCGGTAATTCACCCCTCCACTTT
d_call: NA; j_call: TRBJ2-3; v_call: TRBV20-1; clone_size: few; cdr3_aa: CSAVPGDSTDTQYF; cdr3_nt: TGCAGTGCTGTCCCCGGAGATAGCACAGATACGCAGTATTTT
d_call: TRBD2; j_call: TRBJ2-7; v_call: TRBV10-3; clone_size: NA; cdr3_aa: CAISEPGLADSYEQYF; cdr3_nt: TGTGCCATCAGTGAGCCCGGACTAGCGGACTCCTACGAGCAGTACTTC
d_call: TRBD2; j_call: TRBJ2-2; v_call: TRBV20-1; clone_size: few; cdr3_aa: CSAKSGRTTGELFF; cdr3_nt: TGCAGTGCTAAAAGCGGGAGGACCACCGGGGAGCTGTTTTTT
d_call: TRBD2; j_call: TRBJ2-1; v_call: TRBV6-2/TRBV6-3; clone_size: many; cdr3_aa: CASSRLANEQFF; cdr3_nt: TGTGCCAGCAGTCGACTAGCGAATGAGCAGTTCTTC
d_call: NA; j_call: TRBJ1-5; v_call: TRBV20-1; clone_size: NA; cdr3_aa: CSASSGTSNQPQHF; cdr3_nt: TGCAGTGCTAGTTCAGGGACTAGCAATCAGCCCCAGCATTTT